The rows below give T cell receptor beta chains drawn from one sample of a study of PD-L1 blockade in urothelial cancer. Libraries were prepared by immunoSEQ multiplex PCR; TCRdb keeps only in-frame clonotypes and omits some of them. The sample comprises tens of thousands of clones, roughly 80% of which are singletons, and more than 3.5% rests with the top ten. The sample was PBMCs, taken around atezolizumab (anti-PD-L1) treatment. These receptors all stem from a man in his 70s with urothelial cancer. CDR3s include the opening cysteine and the closing phenylalanine or tryptophan. A D gene is named only where the DNA matches it firmly. Expanded clones are given a class, and other clones once, few, many or no size at all.

>once|TRBV27|20|TRBJ2-3|TRBD2
CASSLVGLAGAGGGTDTQYF
TGTGCCAGCAGTTTAGTGGGACTAGCGGGAGCTGGAGGGGGCACAGATACGCAGTATTTT
>.|TRBV5-3|13|TRBJ2-7|.
CARSLGQHGEQYF
TGTGCCAGAAGCTTGGGACAACACGGCGAGCAGTACTTC
>.|TRBV5-1|14|TRBJ1-1|.
CASSLSQGRSEAFF
TGCGCCAGCAGCTTATCACAGGGAAGATCTGAAGCTTTCTTT
>.|TRBV4-2|12|TRBJ2-7|.
CASSQDNYEQYF
TGTGCCAGCAGCCAGGACAACTACGAGCAGTACTTC
>once|TRBV12-5|14|TRBJ2-7|.
CASAPQALSYEQYF
TGTGCTAGTGCCCCACAGGCCCTCTCCTACGAGCAGTACTTC
>once|TRBV7-9|15|TRBJ2-5|TRBD1
CASSAGTGGAETQYF
TGTGCCAGCAGCGCTGGGACAGGGGGCGCGGAGACCCAGTACTTC
>.|TRBV28|12|TRBJ2-1|TRBD1
CASSFTGAEQFF
TGTGCCAGCAGTTTCACAGGGGCTGAGCAGTTCTTC
>.|TRBV6-6|15|TRBJ1-5|.
CASSYVGLSNQPQHF
TGTGCCAGCAGTTACGTTGGACTTAGCAATCAGCCCCAGCATTTT
>.|TRBV7-9|14|TRBJ1-4|.
CASSPTNRDEKLFF
TGTGCCAGCAGCCCTACCAACAGGGATGAAAAACTGTTTTTT
>.|TRBV7-8|13|TRBJ1-1|.
CASSFDRDIEAFF
TGTGCCAGCAGCTTTGACCGGGACATTGAAGCTTTCTTT
>.|TRBV5-8|15|TRBJ1-6|.
CASNRVSSYNSPLHF
TGTGCCAGCAACCGAGTAAGCTCCTATAATTCACCCCTCCACTTT
>.|TRBV12-5|18|TRBJ1-1|.
CASVTWVQKRGSASEAFF
TGTGCTAGTGTCACGTGGGTTCAAAAGCGGGGGTCCGCGTCTGAAGCTTTCTTT
>once|TRBV6-5|13|TRBJ1-1|.
CASSAVEGTEAFF
TGTGCCAGCAGCGCCGTAGAGGGCACTGAAGCTTTCTTT
>.|TRBV2|15|TRBJ2-2|.
CASSSGTRNTGELFF
TGTGCCAGCAGTTCCGGGACTCGGAACACCGGGGAGCTGTTTTTT
>once|TRBV4-3|19|TRBJ2-6|.
CASSQDRSVGGPGANVLTF
TGCGCCAGCAGCCAAGATCGTTCAGTGGGGGGGCCTGGGGCCAACGTCCTGACTTTC
>few|TRBV10-3|17|TRBJ2-7|TRBD2
CAISESLAGPRSYEQYF
TGTGCCATCAGTGAGTCCCTAGCGGGGCCGCGCTCCTACGAGCAGTACTTC
>few|TRBV5-6|14|TRBJ2-5|TRBD1
CASSFRRGRETQYF
TGTGCCAGCAGCTTTCGCAGGGGGCGAGAGACCCAGTACTTC
>.|TRBV5-1|14|TRBJ2-7|TRBD1
CASSLRQGAGEQYF
TGCGCCAGCAGCTTGAGACAGGGGGCGGGCGAGCAGTACTTC
>.|TRBV7-3|17|TRBJ2-3|.
CASSLYPVGTAHGTQYF
TGTGCCAGCAGCTTATATCCGGTCGGGACTGCTCATGGTACGCAGTATTTT
>.|TRBV19|13|TRBJ2-5|.
CASSIGRRETQYF
TGTGCCAGTAGTATAGGGAGAAGGGAGACCCAGTACTTC
>few|TRBV7-9|15|TRBJ1-2|TRBD1
CASSLVGTGERGYTF
TGTGCCAGCAGCTTAGTCGGGACAGGGGAGCGTGGCTACACCTTC
>.|TRBV5-1|13|TRBJ2-3|TRBD1
CASSPGPGGAQYF
TGCGCCAGCAGCCCCGGCCCAGGGGGAGCGCAGTATTTT
>.|TRBV9|15|TRBJ1-3|.
CASSDHLRAGNTIYF
TGTGCCAGCAGCGACCACCTCAGGGCTGGAAACACCATATATTTT
>.|TRBV11-2|18|TRBJ1-1|.
CASSSPRGQIVPAPEAFF
TGTGCCAGCAGCTCCCCCAGAGGGCAAATAGTACCGGCCCCTGAAGCTTTCTTT
>once|TRBV30|21|TRBJ2-1|TRBD2
CAWNRQGVLAGSRRSYNEQFF
TGTGCCTGGAATCGGCAGGGCGTGCTAGCGGGAAGCCGAAGGTCCTACAATGAGCAGTTCTTC
>.|TRBV18|14|TRBJ1-1|TRBD1
CASSPGQGAILAFF
TGTGCCAGCTCACCGGGACAGGGGGCGATTCTAGCTTTCTTT
>.|TRBV4-1|15|TRBJ1-2|.
CASSQGAGWNYGYTF
TGCGCCAGCAGCCAAGGGGCAGGGTGGAACTATGGCTACACCTTC
>.|TRBV19|17|TRBJ1-5|TRBD1
CASSGLGWGQGEQPQHF
TGTGCCAGTAGTGGGCTAGGTTGGGGACAGGGGGAACAGCCCCAGCATTTT
>.|TRBV18|14|TRBJ1-1|TRBD1
CASSSQGAYTEAFF
TGTGCCAGCTCATCACAGGGGGCCTACACTGAAGCTTTCTTT
>.|TRBV27|15|TRBJ1-1|TRBD1
CASSKGGQLNTEAFF
TGTGCCAGCAGCAAAGGGGGACAGTTGAACACTGAAGCTTTCTTT
>.|TRBV28|14|TRBJ1-2|TRBD1
CASTSTGGSYGYTF
TGTGCCAGCACTTCAACAGGGGGGAGCTATGGCTACACCTTC
>.|TRBV6-5|13|TRBJ2-7|TRBD2
CASRATREGEQYF
TGTGCCAGCAGGGCAACCCGGGAGGGCGAGCAGTACTTC
>.|TRBV30|21|TRBJ1-6|TRBD1
CAWSYFAPGTGSAGHNSPLHF
TGTGCCTGGAGCTACTTCGCTCCCGGGACAGGGTCCGCAGGGCATAATTCACCCCTCCACTTT
>.|TRBV7-8|18|TRBJ1-2|TRBD1
CASSTLGQGLGDNYGYTF
TGTGCCAGCAGCACTCTGGGACAGGGCCTCGGAGATAACTATGGCTACACCTTC
>.|TRBV5-6|13|TRBJ1-2|TRBD1
CASTGQGAGGYTF
TGTGCCAGCACCGGACAGGGGGCGGGAGGCTACACCTTC
>.|TRBV28|17|TRBJ1-3|TRBD1
CASSLGGTGISGNTIYF
TGTGCCAGCAGTTTAGGGGGGACAGGGATCTCTGGAAACACCATATATTTT
>once|TRBV4-3|13|TRBJ2-1|.
CASSQTGTSEQFF
TGCGCCAGCAGCCAGACCGGTACTAGTGAGCAGTTCTTC
>.|TRBV6-6|15|TRBJ1-2|.
CASRKQTDSNYGYTF
TGTGCCAGCAGGAAACAGACGGATTCTAACTATGGCTACACCTTC
>.|TRBV5-1|14|TRBJ1-1|.
CASNPGEQPFEAFF
TGCGCCAGCAATCCAGGGGAGCAACCCTTTGAAGCTTTCTTT
>.|TRBV4-1|13|TRBJ2-1|TRBD1
CASSQSGTGKEFF
TGCGCCAGCAGCCAATCCGGGACAGGGAAAGAGTTCTTC
>.|TRBV7-2|15|TRBJ2-5|TRBD2
CASNLLAGGQETQYF
TGTGCCAGCAATCTACTAGCGGGGGGCCAAGAGACCCAGTACTTC
>.|TRBV19|14|TRBJ1-6|TRBD1
CASSDGQGNSPLHF
TGTGCCAGTAGTGACGGACAGGGTAATTCACCCCTCCACTTT
>.|TRBV9|16|TRBJ2-1|TRBD2
CASSAQAGSSYNEQFF
TGTGCCAGCAGCGCTCAAGCGGGAAGCTCCTACAATGAGCAGTTCTTC